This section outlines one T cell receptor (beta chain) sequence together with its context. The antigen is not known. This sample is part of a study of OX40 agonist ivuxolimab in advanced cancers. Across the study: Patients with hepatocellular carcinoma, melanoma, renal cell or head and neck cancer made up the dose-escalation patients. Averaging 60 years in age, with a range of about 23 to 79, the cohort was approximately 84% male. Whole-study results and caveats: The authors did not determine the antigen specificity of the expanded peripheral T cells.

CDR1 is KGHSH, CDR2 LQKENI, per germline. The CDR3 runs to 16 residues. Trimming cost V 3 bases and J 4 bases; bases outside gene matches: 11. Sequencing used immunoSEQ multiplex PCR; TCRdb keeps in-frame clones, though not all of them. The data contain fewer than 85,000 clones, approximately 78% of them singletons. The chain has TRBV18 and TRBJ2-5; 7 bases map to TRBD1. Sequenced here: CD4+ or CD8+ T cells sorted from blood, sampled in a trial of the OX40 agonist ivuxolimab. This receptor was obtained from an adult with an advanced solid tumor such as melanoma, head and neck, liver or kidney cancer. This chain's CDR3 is CASSPFGQVRPETQYF. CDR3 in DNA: TGTGCCAGCTCACCTTTCGGACAGGTACGACCAGAGACCCAGTACTTC.